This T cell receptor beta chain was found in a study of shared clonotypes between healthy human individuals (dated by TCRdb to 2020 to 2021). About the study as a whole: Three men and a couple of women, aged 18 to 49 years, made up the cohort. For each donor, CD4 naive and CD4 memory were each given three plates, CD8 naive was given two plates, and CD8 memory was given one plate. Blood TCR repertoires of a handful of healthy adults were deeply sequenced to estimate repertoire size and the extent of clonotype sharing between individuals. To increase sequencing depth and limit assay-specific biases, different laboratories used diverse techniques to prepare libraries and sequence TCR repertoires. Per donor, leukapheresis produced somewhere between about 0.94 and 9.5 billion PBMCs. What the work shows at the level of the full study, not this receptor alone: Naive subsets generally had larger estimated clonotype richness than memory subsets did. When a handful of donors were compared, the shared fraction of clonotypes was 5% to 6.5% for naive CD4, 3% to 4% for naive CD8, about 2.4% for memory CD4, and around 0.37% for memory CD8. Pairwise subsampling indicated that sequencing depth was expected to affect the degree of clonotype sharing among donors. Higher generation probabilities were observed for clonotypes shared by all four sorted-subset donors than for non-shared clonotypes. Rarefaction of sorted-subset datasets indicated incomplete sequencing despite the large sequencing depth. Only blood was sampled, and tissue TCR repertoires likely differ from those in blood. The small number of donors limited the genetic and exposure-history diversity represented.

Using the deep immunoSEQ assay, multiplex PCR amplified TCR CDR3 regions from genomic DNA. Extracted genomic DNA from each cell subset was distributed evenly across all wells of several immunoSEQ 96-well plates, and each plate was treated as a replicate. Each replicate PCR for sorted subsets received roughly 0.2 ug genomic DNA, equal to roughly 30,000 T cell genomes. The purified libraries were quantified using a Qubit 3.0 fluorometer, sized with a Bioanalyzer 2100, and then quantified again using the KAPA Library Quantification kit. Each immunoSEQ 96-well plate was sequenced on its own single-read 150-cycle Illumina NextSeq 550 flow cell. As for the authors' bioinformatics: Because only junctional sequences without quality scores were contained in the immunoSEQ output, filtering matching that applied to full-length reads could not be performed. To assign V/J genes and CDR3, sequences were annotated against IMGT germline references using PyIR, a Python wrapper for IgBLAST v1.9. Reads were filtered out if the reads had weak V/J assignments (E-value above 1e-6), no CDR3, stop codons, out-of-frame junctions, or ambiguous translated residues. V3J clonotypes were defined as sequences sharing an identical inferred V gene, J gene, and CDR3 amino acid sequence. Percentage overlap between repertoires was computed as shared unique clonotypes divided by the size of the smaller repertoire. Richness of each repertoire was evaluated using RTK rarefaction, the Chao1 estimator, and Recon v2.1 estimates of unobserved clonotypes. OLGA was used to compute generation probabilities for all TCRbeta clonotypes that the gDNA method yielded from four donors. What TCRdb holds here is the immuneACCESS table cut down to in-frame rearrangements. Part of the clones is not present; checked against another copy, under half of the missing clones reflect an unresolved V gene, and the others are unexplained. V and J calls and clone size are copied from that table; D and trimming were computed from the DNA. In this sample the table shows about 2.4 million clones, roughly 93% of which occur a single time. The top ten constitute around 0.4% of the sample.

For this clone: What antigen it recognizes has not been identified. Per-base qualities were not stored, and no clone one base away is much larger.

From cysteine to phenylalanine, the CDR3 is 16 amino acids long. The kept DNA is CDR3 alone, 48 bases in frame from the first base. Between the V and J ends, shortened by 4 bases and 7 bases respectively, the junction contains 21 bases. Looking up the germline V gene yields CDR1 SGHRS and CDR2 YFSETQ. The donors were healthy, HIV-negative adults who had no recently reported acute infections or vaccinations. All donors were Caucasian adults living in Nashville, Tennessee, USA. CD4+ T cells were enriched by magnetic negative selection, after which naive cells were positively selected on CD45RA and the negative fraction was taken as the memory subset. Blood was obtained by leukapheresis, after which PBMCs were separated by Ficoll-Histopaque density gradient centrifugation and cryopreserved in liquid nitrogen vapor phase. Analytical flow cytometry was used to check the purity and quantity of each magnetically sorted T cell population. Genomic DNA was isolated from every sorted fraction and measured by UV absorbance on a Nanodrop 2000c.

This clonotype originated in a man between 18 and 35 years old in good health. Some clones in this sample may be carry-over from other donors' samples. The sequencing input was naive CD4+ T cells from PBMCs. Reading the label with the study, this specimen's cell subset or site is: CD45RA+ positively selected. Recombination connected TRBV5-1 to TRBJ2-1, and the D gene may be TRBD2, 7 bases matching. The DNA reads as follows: TGCGCCAGCAGCGAGACCGGGACGGGGGGCCAGAATGAGCAGTTCTTC. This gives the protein CASSETGTGGQNEQFF.